Shown below are 22 T cell receptor beta chains from a single sample sequenced in a study of cytotoxic CD8 clonotypes in ibrutinib-treated CLL. This table comes from immunoSEQ multiplex PCR, and its TCRdb copy is limited to in-frame clones, with some not included. The table shows over 100,000 clones, with 58% occurring only once. Sequences were derived from PBMCs, sampled after 24 months of ibrutinib treatment. The receptors were gathered from a human donor with chronic lymphocytic leukemia.

The CDR3 nucleotides read TGTGCCAGCAGACGACAAAGACAGGGCTTCGGCGAGCAGTACTTC. As protein: CASRRQRQGFGEQYF. The rearrangement uses TRBV6-5 and TRBJ2-7; 7 positions agree with TRBD1. After removal of 6 bases from V and 6 bases from J, the junction contained 14 bases not matched to a gene. The CDR3 runs to 15 residues. The V gene's germline CDR1 is MNHEY and CDR2 SVGAGI.

The chain uses TRBV9 and TRBJ2-5, with 9 bases aligning to TRBD2. The CDR3 length is 18 residues. Losses at the gene ends were 0 bases for V and 2 bases for J; bases not matched to a gene: 11. Germline CDR1 and CDR2: SGDLS and YYNGEE. The CDR3 coding sequence is TGTGCCAGCAGCGTAGGGGCTAGCGGGGTAGGGACACAAGAGACCCAGTACTTC. Encoded protein: CASSVGASGVGTQETQYF.

This chain links TRBV6-1 with TRBJ2-2; 9 positions match TRBD2. Germline trimming cut 2 bases from V and 6 bases from J; bases unmatched to any gene: 7. Germline CDR1 is MNHNS and CDR2 is SASEGT. The length of the CDR3 is 16 residues. CDR3 nucleotide sequence: TGTGCCAGCAGTGAAACTCTTAGCGGGAGAGCCGGGGAGCTGTTTTTT. Encoded protein: CASSETLSGRAGELFF.

The chain combines TRBV18 with TRBJ1-1; D is undetermined. The V end lost 0 bases, the J end lost 4 bases, and 12 bases lay between the germline ends. Germline-derived CDR1 and CDR2 are KGHSH and LQKENI. The CDR3 extends over 15 amino acids. The CDR3 protein is CASSPPYPQFTEAFF. DNA of the CDR3: TGTGCCAGCTCACCACCGTATCCGCAATTCACTGAAGCTTTCTTT.

The gene calls are TRBV5-6 and TRBJ2-7; TRBD2 aligns across 14 bases. The V segment lost 5 bases and the J segment 6 bases; nucleotides outside the gene matches: 7. The CDR3 extends over 15 amino acids. Germline CDR1 is SGHDT and CDR2 is YYEEEE. CDR3 coding DNA: TGTGCCAGCAGACCCGAGACTAGCGGGGGGGTCGAGCAGTACTTC. Translating gives CASRPETSGGVEQYF.

This clone was counted only a few times. CDR3 loop: CASSDPRDRGDNSPLHF. In nucleotides, the CDR3 is TGTGCCAGCAGTGATCCTAGGGACAGGGGCGACAATTCACCCCTCCACTTT. This chain connects TRBV25-1 to TRBJ1-6; 10 positions agree with TRBD1. This CDR3 contains 17 residues. Looked up from germline, CDR1 is MGHDK and CDR2 is SYGVNS. The trim removed 3 bases at V and 7 bases at J, leaving 9 bases unmatched.

The CDR3 DNA sequence: TGTGCCAGCAGCCAAGTTTCGGGCGGCGAGCAGTACTTC. As protein: CASSQVSGGEQYF. V gene TRBV4-2 combines with J gene TRBJ2-7; D not certain. Trimming pared 1 base from V and 6 bases from J, leaving 10 bases between. The germline CDR1 and CDR2 sequences are LGHNA and YNFKEQ. The CDR3 totals 13 residues.

The rearrangement links TRBV18 to TRBJ2-3; no firm D call. CDR1 and CDR2 (germline): KGHSH, LQKENI. V lost 2 bases to trimming and J lost 3 bases, with 15 bases between them. The CDR3 sequence is 16 residues long. The CDR3 DNA is TGTGCCAGCTCACCATTCCCCAGCCTCAGTACAGATACGCAGTATTTT. Amino acid sequence: CASSPFPSLSTDTQYF.

This clone was found a few times. The chain employs TRBV4-2 and TRBJ2-1, with D perhaps matching TRBD2 (6 bases). CDR3 length: 12 amino acids. Looked up from germline, CDR1 is LGHNA and CDR2 is YNFKEQ. V lost 5 bases to trimming and J lost 10 bases, with 12 bases between them. In DNA form, the CDR3 reads TGTGCCAGCAGCTTGGAGGGCTTGGAGCAGTTCTTC. This sequence encodes CASSLEGLEQFF.

J is TRBJ2-7 and V is TRBV11-3; D perhaps matches TRBD1 (6 bases). This CDR3 is 14 amino acids long. Germline V gene lookup returns CDR1 SGHNT and CDR2 YENEEA. V was trimmed by 4 bases and J by 6 bases, leaving 16 bases between them. As DNA, the CDR3 is TGTGCCAGCAGCTCCTACGGGACAATCGGCGAGCAGTACTTC. It translates to CASSSYGTIGEQYF.

The chain combines TRBV30 with TRBJ1-6; 9 nucleotides line up with TRBD1. The CDR3 runs 15 residues. Germline V gene lookup returns CDR1 GTSNPN and CDR2 SVGIG (reference sequence). V gave up 4 bases and J gave up 7 bases; unmatched junction bases: 8. The CDR3: CAWITGGLQNSPLHF. The DNA for the CDR3 is TGTGCCTGGATCACAGGGGGCCTTCAAAATTCACCCCTCCACTTT. The whole variable domain, remainder taken from reference TRBV30 and TRBJ1-6, is SQTIHQWPATLVQPVGSPLSLECTVEGTSNPNLYWYRQAAGRGLQLLFYSVGIGQISSEVPQNLSASRPQDRQFILSSKKLLLSDSGFYLCAWITGGLQNSPLHFGNGTRLTVT.

This clone has a handful of counts. V and J are TRBV5-5 and TRBJ1-5; the match to TRBD1 covers 8 bases. Germline CDR1 SGHKS, CDR2 YYEKEE (reference sequence). The junction had 10 bases not matched to a gene; V was cut back by 1 base and J by 7 bases. The CDR3 is 16 residues long. In nucleotides, the CDR3 is TGTGCCAGCAGCTTGTTTTCAGGGGGCTCGGGACAGCCCCAGCATTTT. Protein product: CASSLFSGGSGQPQHF.

The chain carries TRBV27 and TRBJ2-7, with D unresolved. The germline V gene has CDR1 MNHEY and CDR2 SMNVEV (reference sequence). V lost 3 bases to trimming and J lost 0 bases, with 9 bases between them. The CDR3 extends over 14 amino acids. CDR3 nucleotides: TGTGCCAGCAGTTTTCAACAGTTCTCCTACGAGCAGTACTTC. It encodes CASSFQQFSYEQYF.

This chain uses TRBV4-1 with TRBJ2-5; 7 positions agree with TRBD2. The CDR3 consists of 15 residues. V was clipped by 0 bases and J by 5 bases; unmatched bases: 6. Germline V lookup: CDR1 MGHRA, CDR2 YSYEKL. The CDR3 here is CASSQEGGGLETQYF. Written as DNA, the CDR3 is TGCGCCAGCAGCCAAGAGGGGGGGGGTCTTGAGACCCAGTACTTC.

The J gene is TRBJ1-2, the V gene TRBV18; D perhaps matches TRBD1 (5 bases). Germline V gene data show CDR1 as KGHSH and CDR2 as LQKENI. The CDR3 spans 17 residues. Trimming removed 6 bases from V and 0 bases from J, with 20 bases in between. The CDR3 bases are TGTGCCAGCTCTCCGGGGGGGACGCCTAGGCCTAACTATGGCTACACCTTC. As protein: CASSPGGTPRPNYGYTF.

This clone was seen a few times. This chain connects TRBV6-6 to TRBJ2-3; possible D gene TRBD2, 5 bases. Germline lookup yields CDR1 MNHNY and CDR2 SVGAGI (reference sequence). CDR3 length: 15 residues. V lost 2 bases, J lost 1 base, and 10 bases lay in between. Written as DNA, the CDR3 is TGTGCCAGCAGTTACCGGGTGGAGGGCACAGATACGCAGTATTTT. Its protein product is CASSYRVEGTDTQYF.

The gene calls are TRBV7-2 and TRBJ1-5; TRBD1 matches 7 bases. This CDR3 is 14 amino acids long. Germline loops: CDR1 SGHTA, CDR2 FQGNSA. V was clipped by 5 bases and J by 4 bases; unmatched bases: 5. The CDR3: CASSPLQGNQPQHF. CDR3 nucleotide sequence: TGTGCCAGCAGCCCGTTACAGGGGAATCAGCCCCAGCATTTT.

The V and J genes are TRBV7-2 and TRBJ1-6; TRBD1 matches at 9 bases. From germline, CDR1 is SGHTA and CDR2 FQGNSA. This CDR3 has 15 amino acids. Trimming cost V 10 bases and J 3 bases; bases outside gene matches: 7. The CDR3 is CATTQTGGYNSPLHF. The CDR3 DNA reads TGTGCCACCACTCAGACAGGGGGCTATAATTCACCCCTCCACTTT.

This clone appeared a few times. The sample has other DNA sequences that encode this CDR3 too. The CDR3 coding sequence is TGTGCCAGCAGTGGGGGATACGAGCAGTACTTC. Its translation: CASSGGYEQYF. The V call is TRBV25-1, the J call TRBJ2-7; D is unclear. Trimming took off 4 bases at V and 4 bases at J, with 5 bases between the two ends. The CDR3 totals 11 residues. CDR1 and CDR2 (germline): MGHDK, SYGVNS.

This clone was observed a handful of times. The gene calls are TRBV9 and TRBJ2-3; 10 bases are shared with TRBD1. Trimming took 5 bases from V and 3 from J; bases not matched to a gene: 6. CDR3 size: 15 residues. Looked up from germline, CDR1 is SGDLS and CDR2 is YYNGEE. In nucleotides, the CDR3 is TGTGCCAGCAGTGGGACAGGGGAAGTAACAGATACGCAGTATTTT. This gives the protein CASSGTGEVTDTQYF.

This clone was observed a few times. The chain recombines TRBV5-1 with TRBJ1-1; D remains ambiguous. Trimming cost V 7 bases and J 1 base, with 8 bases left between them. The length of the CDR3 is 12 residues. CDR1 is SGHRS, CDR2 YFSETQ, per germline. CDR3 region: CASGAGNTEAFF. CDR3 sequence (DNA): TGCGCCAGCGGTGCAGGGAACACTGAAGCTTTCTTT.

The V and J genes are TRBV5-1 and TRBJ2-1; no definite D call. Germline lookup yields CDR1 SGHRS and CDR2 YFSETQ. The CDR3 loop spans 12 amino acids. The V end lost 1 base, the J end lost 7 bases, and 6 bases lay between the germline ends. CDR3 loop: CASSLPSNEQFF. CDR3 DNA: TGCGCCAGCAGCTTGCCTTCGAATGAGCAGTTCTTC.